This T cell receptor (beta chain) was captured in a study of shared clonotypes between healthy human individuals. Study-wide findings and caveats: The low donor count limited represented genetic and exposure-history diversity. Clonotype sharing among donors, it was expected, would be affected by sequencing depth.

Study donors comprised healthy, HIV-negative adults devoid of recent acute infection or vaccination. The study used approximately 92 million PBMCs per unsorted sample for genomic DNA. Details on this clone: Its antigen is as yet unknown.

V was shortened by 5 bases and J by 7 bases, with 12 bases between the two germline ends. Germline CDR1 is MNHEY and CDR2 is SMNVEV (reference sequence). This CDR3 region has 13 residues. Assay used: immunoSEQ multiplex PCR; TCRdb lists only in-frame clones, some missing. The profile shows around 500,000 clones, roughly 77% of them singletons. The chain recombines TRBV27 with TRBJ2-1; D unclear. The material sequenced was PBMCs. The sequence came from a woman aged 40 to 50 in good health. Some clones in this sample may be carry-over from other donors' samples. The DNA of the CDR3 is TGTGCCAGCAGTACATGGCGCGCTAATGAGCAGTTCTTC. Protein sequence: CASSTWRANEQFF.